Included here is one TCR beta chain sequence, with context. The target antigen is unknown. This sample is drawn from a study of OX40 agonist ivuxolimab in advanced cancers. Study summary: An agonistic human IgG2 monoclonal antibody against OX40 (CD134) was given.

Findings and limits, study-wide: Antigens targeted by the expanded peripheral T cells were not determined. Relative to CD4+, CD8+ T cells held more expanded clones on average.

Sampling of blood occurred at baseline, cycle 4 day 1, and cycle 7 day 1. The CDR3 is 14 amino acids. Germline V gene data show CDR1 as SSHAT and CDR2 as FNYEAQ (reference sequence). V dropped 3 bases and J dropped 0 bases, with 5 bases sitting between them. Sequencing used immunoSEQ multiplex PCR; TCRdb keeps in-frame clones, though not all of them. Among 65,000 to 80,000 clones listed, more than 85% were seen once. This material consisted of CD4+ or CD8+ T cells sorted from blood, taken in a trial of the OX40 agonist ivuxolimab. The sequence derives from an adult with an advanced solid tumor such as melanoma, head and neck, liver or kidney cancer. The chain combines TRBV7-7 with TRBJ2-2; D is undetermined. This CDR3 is CASSFGANTGELFF. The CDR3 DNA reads TGTGCCAGCAGCTTCGGAGCGAACACCGGGGAGCTGTTTTTT.